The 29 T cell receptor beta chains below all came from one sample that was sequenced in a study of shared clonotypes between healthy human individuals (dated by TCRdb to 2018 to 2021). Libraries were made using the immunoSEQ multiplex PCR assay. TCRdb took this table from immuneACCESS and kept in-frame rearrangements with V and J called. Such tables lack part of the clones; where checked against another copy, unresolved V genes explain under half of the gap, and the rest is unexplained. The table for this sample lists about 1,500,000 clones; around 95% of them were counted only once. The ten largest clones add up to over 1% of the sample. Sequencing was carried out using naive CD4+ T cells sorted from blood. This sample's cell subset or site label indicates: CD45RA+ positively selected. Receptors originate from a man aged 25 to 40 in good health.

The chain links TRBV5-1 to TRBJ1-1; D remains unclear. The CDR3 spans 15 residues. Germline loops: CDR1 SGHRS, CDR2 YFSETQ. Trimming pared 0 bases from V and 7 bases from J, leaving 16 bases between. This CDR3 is CASSLESSFSLEAFF. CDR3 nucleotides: TGCGCCAGCAGCTTGGAATCGAGCTTTTCCCTTGAAGCTTTCTTT. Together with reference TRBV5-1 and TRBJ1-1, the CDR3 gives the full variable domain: KAGVTQTPRYLIKTRGQQVTLSCSPISGHRSVSWYQQTPGQGLQFLFEYFSETQRNKGNFPGRFSGRQFSNSRSEMNVSTLELGDSALYLCASSLESSFSLEAFFGQGTRLTVV.

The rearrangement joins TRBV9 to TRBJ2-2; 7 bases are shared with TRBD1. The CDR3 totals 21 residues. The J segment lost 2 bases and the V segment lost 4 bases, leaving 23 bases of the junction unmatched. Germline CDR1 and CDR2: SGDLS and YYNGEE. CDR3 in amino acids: CASSNHLRQGVPVHNTGELFF. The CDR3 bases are TGTGCCAGCAGCAACCACCTCCGACAGGGAGTTCCCGTGCATAACACCGGGGAGCTGTTTTTT.

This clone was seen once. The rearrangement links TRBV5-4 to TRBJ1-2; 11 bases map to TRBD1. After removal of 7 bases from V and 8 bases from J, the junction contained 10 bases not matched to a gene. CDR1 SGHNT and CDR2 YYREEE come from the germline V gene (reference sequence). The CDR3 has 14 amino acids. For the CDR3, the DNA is TGTGCCAGCCGTAGGACAGGGGGCGAGCGCGGCTACACCTTC. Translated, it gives CASRRTGGERGYTF.

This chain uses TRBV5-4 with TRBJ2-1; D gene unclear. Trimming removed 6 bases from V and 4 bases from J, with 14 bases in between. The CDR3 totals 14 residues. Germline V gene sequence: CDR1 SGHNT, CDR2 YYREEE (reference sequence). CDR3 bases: TGTGCCAGCAACCCCGGGTCCGAATACAATGAGCAGTTCTTC. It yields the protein CASNPGSEYNEQFF.

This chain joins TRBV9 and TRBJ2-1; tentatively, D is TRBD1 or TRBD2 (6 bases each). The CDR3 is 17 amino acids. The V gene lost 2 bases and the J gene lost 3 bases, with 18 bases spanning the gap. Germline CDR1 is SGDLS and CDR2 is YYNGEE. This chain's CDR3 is CASSVLPPGANYNEQFF. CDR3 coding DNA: TGTGCCAGCAGCGTCTTGCCCCCGGGGGCCAACTACAATGAGCAGTTCTTC.

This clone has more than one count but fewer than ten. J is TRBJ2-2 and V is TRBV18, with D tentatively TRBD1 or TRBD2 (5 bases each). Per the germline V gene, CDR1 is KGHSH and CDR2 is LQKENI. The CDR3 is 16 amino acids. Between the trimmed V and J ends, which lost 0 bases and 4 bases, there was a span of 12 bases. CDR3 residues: CASSPPRGRGTGELFF. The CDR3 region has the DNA TGTGCCAGCTCACCACCGAGGGGCCGCGGCACCGGGGAGCTGTTTTTT. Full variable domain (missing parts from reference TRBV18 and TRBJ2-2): NAGVMQNPRHLVRRRGQEARLRCSPMKGHSHVYWYRQLPEEGLKFMVYLQKENIIDESGMPKERFSAEFPKEGPSILRIQQVVRGDSAAYFCASSPPRGRGTGELFFGEGSRLTVL.

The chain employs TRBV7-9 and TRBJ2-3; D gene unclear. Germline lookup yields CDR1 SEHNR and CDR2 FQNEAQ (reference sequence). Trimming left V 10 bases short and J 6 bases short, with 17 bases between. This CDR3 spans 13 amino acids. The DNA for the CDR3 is TGTGCCAACTCGGGCCGCTCCGTGGATACGCAGTATTTT. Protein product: CANSGRSVDTQYF.

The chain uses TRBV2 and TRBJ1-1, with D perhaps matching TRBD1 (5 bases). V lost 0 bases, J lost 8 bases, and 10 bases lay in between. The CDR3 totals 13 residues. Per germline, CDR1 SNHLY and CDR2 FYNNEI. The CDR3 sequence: CASSEAGQREAFF. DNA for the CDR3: TGTGCCAGCAGTGAAGCGGGGCAGCGAGAAGCTTTCTTT.

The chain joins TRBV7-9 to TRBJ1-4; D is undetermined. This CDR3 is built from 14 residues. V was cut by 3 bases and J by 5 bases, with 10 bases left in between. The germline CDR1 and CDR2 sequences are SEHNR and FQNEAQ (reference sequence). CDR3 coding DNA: TGTGCCAGCAGCTTCCGGAGGACCAATGAAAAACTGTTTTTT. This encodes CASSFRRTNEKLFF.

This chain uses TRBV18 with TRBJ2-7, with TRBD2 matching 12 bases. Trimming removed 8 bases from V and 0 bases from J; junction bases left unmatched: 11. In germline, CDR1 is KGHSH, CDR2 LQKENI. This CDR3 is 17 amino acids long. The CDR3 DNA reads TGTGCCAGCAGGAGGTTATCTAGCGGGAGGGACTCCTACGAGCAGTACTTC. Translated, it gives CASRRLSSGRDSYEQYF.

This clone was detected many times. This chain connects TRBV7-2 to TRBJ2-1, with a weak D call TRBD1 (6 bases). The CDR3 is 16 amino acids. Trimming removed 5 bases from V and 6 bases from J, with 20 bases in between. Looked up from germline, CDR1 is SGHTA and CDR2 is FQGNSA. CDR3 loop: CASSTPGQDILNEQFF. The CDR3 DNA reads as TGTGCCAGCAGCACGCCGGGACAAGATATACTCAATGAGCAGTTCTTC. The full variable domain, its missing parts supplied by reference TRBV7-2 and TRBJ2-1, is GAGVSQSPSNKVTEKGKDVELRCDPISGHTALYWYRQSLGQGLEFLIYFQGNSAPDKSGLPSDRFSAERTGGSVSTLTIQRTQQEDSAVYLCASSTPGQDILNEQFFGPGTRLTVL.

DNA for the CDR3: TGTGCCAGCAGTTCATTGAGTCCCGGGACAGTTAATGAAAAACTGTTTTTT. Its protein product is CASSSLSPGTVNEKLFF. The chain couples TRBV28 to TRBJ1-4, with 7 nucleotides matching TRBD1. The CDR3 sequence is 17 residues long. V gave up 4 bases and J gave up 4 bases; unmatched junction bases: 12. The V gene's germline CDR1 is MDHEN and CDR2 SYDVKM.

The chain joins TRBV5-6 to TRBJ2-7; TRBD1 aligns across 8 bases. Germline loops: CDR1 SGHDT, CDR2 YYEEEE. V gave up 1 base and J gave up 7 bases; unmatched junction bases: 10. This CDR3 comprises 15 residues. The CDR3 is CASSLLDRVMREQYF. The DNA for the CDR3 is TGTGCCAGCAGCTTGCTGGACAGGGTGATGAGGGAGCAGTACTTC.

The DNA of the CDR3 is TGCGCCAGCAGCCAGGAGACCGGATACGGACTGTTTTTT. It translates to CASSQETGYGLFF. This rearrangement joins TRBV4-1 to TRBJ1-4; no firm D call. The CDR3 spans 13 residues. The germline V gene has CDR1 MGHRA and CDR2 YSYEKL. V gave up 3 bases and J gave up 13 bases, with 15 bases separating them.

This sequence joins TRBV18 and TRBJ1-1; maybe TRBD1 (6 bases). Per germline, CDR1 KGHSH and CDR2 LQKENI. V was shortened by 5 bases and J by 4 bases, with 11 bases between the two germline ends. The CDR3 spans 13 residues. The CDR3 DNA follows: TGTGCCAGCTCATCAGGACAGACCACTGAAGCTTTCTTT. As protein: CASSSGQTTEAFF.

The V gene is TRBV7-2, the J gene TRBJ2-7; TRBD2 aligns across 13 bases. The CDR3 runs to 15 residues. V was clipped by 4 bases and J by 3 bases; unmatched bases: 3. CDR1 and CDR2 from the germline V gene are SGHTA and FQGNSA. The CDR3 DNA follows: TGTGCCAGCAGCTACAGGACTAGCGGGGGCTACGAGCAGTACTTC. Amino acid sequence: CASSYRTSGGYEQYF.

DNA for the CDR3: TGCGCCAGCAGCTCGGGACAGATCATGAACACTGAAGCTTTCTTT. Translated: CASSSGQIMNTEAFF. V usage is TRBV5-1 and J usage is TRBJ1-1, with TRBD1 matching over 7 bases. V was pared by 3 bases and J by 0 bases, with 5 bases of the junction left unmatched. CDR1 SGHRS and CDR2 YFSETQ come from the germline V gene. This CDR3 contains 15 residues.

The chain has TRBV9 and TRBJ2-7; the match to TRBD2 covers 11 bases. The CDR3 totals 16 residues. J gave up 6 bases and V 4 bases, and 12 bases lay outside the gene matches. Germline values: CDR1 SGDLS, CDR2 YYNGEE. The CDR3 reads CASSSPRLAGTSEQYF. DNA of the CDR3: TGTGCCAGCAGCTCTCCCAGACTAGCGGGGACTTCCGAGCAGTACTTC.

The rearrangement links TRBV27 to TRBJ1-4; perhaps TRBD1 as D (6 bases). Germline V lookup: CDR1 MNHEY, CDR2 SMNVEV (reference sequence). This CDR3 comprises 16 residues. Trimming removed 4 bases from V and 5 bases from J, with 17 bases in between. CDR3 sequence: CASSSRKDRPNEKLFF. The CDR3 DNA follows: TGTGCCAGCAGTTCGAGAAAGGACAGACCGAATGAAAAACTGTTTTTT.

The CDR3 reads CASSEGGFNYGYTF. In DNA form, the CDR3 reads TGTGCCAGCAGTGAAGGGGGCTTTAACTATGGCTACACCTTC. The chain has TRBV6-1 and TRBJ1-2, with a weak D call TRBD1 (5 bases). Trimming stripped 1 base from V and 1 base from J, with 7 bases between. The CDR3 has 14 residues. Germline V gives CDR1 MNHNS, CDR2 SASEGT.

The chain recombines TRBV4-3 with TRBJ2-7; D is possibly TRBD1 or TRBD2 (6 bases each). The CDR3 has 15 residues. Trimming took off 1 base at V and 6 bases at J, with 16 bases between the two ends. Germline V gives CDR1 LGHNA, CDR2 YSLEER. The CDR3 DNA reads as TGCGCCAGCAGCCAAGTGTCGGGGGCGCGGGGCGAGCAGTACTTC. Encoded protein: CASSQVSGARGEQYF.

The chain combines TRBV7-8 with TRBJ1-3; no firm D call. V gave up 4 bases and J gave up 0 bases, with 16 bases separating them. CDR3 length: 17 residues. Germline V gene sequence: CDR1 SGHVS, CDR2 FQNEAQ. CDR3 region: CASSSSRRQSSGNTIYF. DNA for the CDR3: TGTGCCAGCAGCTCTTCTCGAAGGCAGAGCTCTGGAAACACCATATATTTT.

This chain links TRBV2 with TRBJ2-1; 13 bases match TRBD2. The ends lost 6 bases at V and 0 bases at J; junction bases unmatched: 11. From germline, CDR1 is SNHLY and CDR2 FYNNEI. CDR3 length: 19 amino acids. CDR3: CASRPGTSGIASSYNEQFF. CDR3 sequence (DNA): TGTGCCAGCAGACCGGGGACTAGCGGGATTGCGAGCTCCTACAATGAGCAGTTCTTC.

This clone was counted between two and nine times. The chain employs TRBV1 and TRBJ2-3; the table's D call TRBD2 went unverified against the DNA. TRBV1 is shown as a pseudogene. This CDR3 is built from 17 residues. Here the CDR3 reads CTSSQDRLVPSADTQYF. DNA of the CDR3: TGCACCAGCAGCCAAGACCGGCTAGTTCCGTCCGCAGATACGCAGTATTTT.

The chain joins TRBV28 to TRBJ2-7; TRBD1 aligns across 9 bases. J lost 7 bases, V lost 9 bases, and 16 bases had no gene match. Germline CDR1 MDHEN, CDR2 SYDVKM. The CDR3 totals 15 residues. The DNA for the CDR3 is TGTGCCAGTTCCACTTGGGGGACAGGGTCGGGAGAGCAGTACTTC. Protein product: CASSTWGTGSGEQYF. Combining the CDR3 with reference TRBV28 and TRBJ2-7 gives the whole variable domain DVKVTQSSRYLVKRTGEKVFLECVQDMDHENMFWYRQDPGLGLRLIYFSYDVKMKEKGDIPEGYSVSREKKERFSLILESASTNQTSMYLCASSTWGTGSGEQYFGPGTRLTVT.

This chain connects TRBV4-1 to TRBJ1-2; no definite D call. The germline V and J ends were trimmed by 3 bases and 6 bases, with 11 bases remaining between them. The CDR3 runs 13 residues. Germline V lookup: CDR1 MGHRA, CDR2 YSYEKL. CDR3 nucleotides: TGCGCCAGCAGCCAGAGGGCCCCGGATGGCTACACCTTC. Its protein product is CASSQRAPDGYTF.

In nucleotides, the CDR3 is TGTGCCAGCAGCTTACTTGCCAACACTGAAGCTTTCTTT. It codes for CASSLLANTEAFF. The genes are TRBV11-3 and TRBJ1-1; no firm D call. V was shortened by 2 bases and J by 2 bases, with 6 bases between the two germline ends. This CDR3 is built from 13 residues. CDR1 and CDR2 from the germline V gene are SGHNT and YENEEA. Based on the CDR3 plus reference TRBV11-3 and TRBJ1-1, the full variable domain is EAGVVQSPRYKIIEKKQPVAFWCNPISGHNTLYWYLQNLGQGPELLIRYENEEAVDDSQLPKDRFSAERLKGVDSTLKIQPAELGDSAVYLCASSLLANTEAFFGQGTRLTVV.

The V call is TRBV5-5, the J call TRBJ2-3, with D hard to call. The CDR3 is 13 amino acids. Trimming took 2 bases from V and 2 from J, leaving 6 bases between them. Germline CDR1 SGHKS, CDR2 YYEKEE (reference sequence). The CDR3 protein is CASSFGHTDTQYF. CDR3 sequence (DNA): TGTGCCAGCAGCTTCGGTCACACAGATACGCAGTATTTT. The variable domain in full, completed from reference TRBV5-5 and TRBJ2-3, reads DAGVTQSPTHLIKTRGQQVTLRCSPISGHKSVSWYQQVLGQGPQFIFQYYEKEERGRGNFPDRFSARQFPNYSSELNVNALLLGDSALYLCASSFGHTDTQYFGPGTRLTVL.

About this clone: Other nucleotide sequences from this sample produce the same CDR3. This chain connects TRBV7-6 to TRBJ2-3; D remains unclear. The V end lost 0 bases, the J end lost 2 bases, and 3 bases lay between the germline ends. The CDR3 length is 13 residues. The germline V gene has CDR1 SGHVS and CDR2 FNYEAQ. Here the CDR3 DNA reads TGTGCCAGCAGCTTAGCACTCACAGATACGCAGTATTTT. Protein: CASSLALTDTQYF.